The 28 T cell receptor beta chains below were found in one sample sequenced in a study of T cells in Graves' hyperthyroidism and ophthalmopathy. From RNA transcripts, TCR beta CDR3 regions were amplified. RT-PCR in the first round (using the HTBI primer set) targeted the TCR CDR3. TCRdb re-called the multiplex PCR reads through MiXCR, storing one row per CDR3 protein. The data contain roughly 520,000 distinct CDR3 sequences, around a quarter of them seen just once; the ten biggest clones take up approximately 11%. The sequencing sample was made of blood. The receptor set was obtained from a woman in her twenties or thirties with Graves' ophthalmopathy.

This clonotype was picked up many times. V is TRBV12-5 and J is TRBJ2-4; TRBD1 aligns across 8 bases. The CDR3 totals 17 residues. The germline V gene has CDR1 LGHNT and CDR2 FRNRAP. The trim removed 6 bases at V and 1 base at J, leaving 11 bases unmatched. In DNA, the CDR3 is TGTGCTAGTGGCGGACAGGGAGGCCCTTTGGCCAAAAACATTCAGTACTTC. Amino acids: CASGGQGGPLAKNIQYF.

The table lists this clonotype with many counts. The chain has TRBV29-1 and TRBJ1-2; D is perhaps TRBD1 (6 bases). This CDR3 region has 11 residues. Trimming took off 6 bases at V and 5 bases at J, with 10 bases between the two ends. The germline CDR1 and CDR2 sequences are SQVTM and ANQGSEA. Here the CDR3 DNA reads TGCAGCGTACAGGGAATTTATGGCTACACCTTC. Translation: CSVQGIYGYTF.

Worth noting for this clonotype: This may be a read error: a much more frequent sequence differs by one nucleotide. V gene TRBV2 combines with J gene TRBJ2-2, with TRBD2 matching 12 bases. The CDR3 runs 15 residues. Germline V lookup: CDR1 SNHLY, CDR2 FYNNEI. The CDR3 reads CASTLAGGQTGELCF. DNA for the CDR3: TGTGCCAGCACCCTAGCGGGGGGGCAAACCGGGGAGCTGTGTTTT.

This clonotype was picked up many times. The gene calls are TRBV6-2 or TRBV6-3 and TRBJ2-5; D is perhaps TRBD1 (6 bases). The CDR3 runs to 13 residues. V was pared by 6 bases and J by 1 base, with 9 bases between. CDR1 and CDR2 from the germline V gene are MNHEY and SVGEGT. The CDR3 loop is CASRRTVQETQYF. CDR3 DNA: TGTGCCAGCAGAAGGACAGTCCAAGAGACCCAGTACTTC.

The chain carries TRBV18 and TRBJ2-7; D is possibly TRBD2 (5 bases). V dropped 2 bases and J dropped 7 bases, with 15 bases sitting between them. The CDR3 has 14 amino acids. Per germline, CDR1 KGHSH and CDR2 LQKENI. CDR3 DNA sequence: TGTGCCAGCTCACCAGCCCAACTAGTTCGGGAGCAGTACTTC. Protein product: CASSPAQLVREQYF.

The rearrangement joins TRBV20-1 to TRBJ2-1, with 8 nucleotides matching TRBD1. The V and J ends lost 3 bases and 4 bases, in that order; junction bases with no gene match: 5. Per germline, CDR1 DFQATT and CDR2 SNEGSKA (reference sequence). CDR3 length equals 14 residues. The CDR3 here is CSARQDRGYNEQFF. Written as DNA, the CDR3 is TGCAGTGCTAGGCAAGACAGGGGATACAATGAGCAGTTCTTC.

In this sample, this clonotype turned up many times. The chain couples TRBV2 to TRBJ1-6, with D maybe TRBD1 (5 bases). The V gene lost 5 bases and the J gene lost 0 bases, with 14 bases spanning the gap. This CDR3 contains 17 residues. CDR1 and CDR2 (germline): SNHLY, FYNNEI. The CDR3 coding sequence is TGTGCCAGCAGTATCCTTTGGGGGGACTCCTATAATTCACCCCTCCACTTT. This encodes CASSILWGDSYNSPLHF. Combining the CDR3 with reference TRBV2 and TRBJ1-6 gives the whole variable domain EPEVTQTPSHQVTQMGQEVILRCVPISNHLYFYWYRQILGQKVEFLVSFYNNEISEKSEIFDDQFSVERPDGSNFTLKIRSTKLEDSAMYFCASSILWGDSYNSPLHFGNGTRLTVT.

This clonotype showed up many times. The chain combines TRBV11-1 with TRBJ1-2, with 8 bases lining up with TRBD1. Losses at the gene ends were 1 base for V and 3 bases for J; bases not matched to a gene: 7. This CDR3 region has 16 residues. Per germline, CDR1 SGHAT and CDR2 FQDESV (reference sequence). For the CDR3, the DNA is TGTGCCAGCAGCTTAGGTGGAACAGGGGGAGACTATGGCTACACCTTC. Translation: CASSLGGTGGDYGYTF.

The chain has TRBV27 and TRBJ1-5; 8 nucleotides line up with TRBD1. There are 15 residues in the CDR3. V lost 6 bases and J lost 8; bases outside the gene matches: 12. CDR1 is MNHEY, CDR2 SMNVEV, per germline (reference sequence). The CDR3 reads CASSPTDRVMKPQHF. The CDR3 coding sequence is TGTGCCAGCAGCCCAACGGACAGGGTAATGAAGCCCCAGCATTTT.

This clonotype was recorded at least ten times. V gene TRBV6-2 or TRBV6-3 combines with J gene TRBJ1-1; D is uncertain. The CDR3 is 12 amino acids. Trimming took off 5 bases at V and 8 bases at J, with 12 bases between the two ends. CDR1 is MNHEY and CDR2 is SVGEGT in the germline V gene. The CDR3 reads CASSKLAGEAFF. In DNA form, the CDR3 reads TGTGCCAGCAGTAAACTCGCCGGAGAAGCTTTCTTT.

The V gene is TRBV12-3 or TRBV12-4, the J gene TRBJ1-1; D is unclear. With 0 bases removed from V and 4 bases from J, the gap between germline ends came to 18 bases. CDR3 size: 17 residues. The CDR3 coding sequence is TGTGCCAGCAGTTTAGCGCCCCGCGGTCTGGTCGGCACTGAAGCTTTCTTT. As protein: CASSLAPRGLVGTEAFF.

This chain links TRBV29-1 with TRBJ1-3; D uncertain. Germline CDR1 is SQVTM and CDR2 is ANQGSEA. The germline V and J ends were trimmed by 6 bases and 0 bases, with 15 bases remaining between them. CDR3 length: 15 residues. The CDR3 loop is CSVSSSYNSGNTIYF. DNA of the CDR3: TGCAGCGTGTCGTCCAGTTACAACTCTGGAAACACCATATATTTT.

This clonotype was counted many times. The V and J genes are TRBV18 and TRBJ1-1, with a weak D call TRBD1 (5 bases). V lost 3 bases, J lost 0 bases, and 8 bases lay in between. CDR1 KGHSH and CDR2 LQKENI come from the germline V gene. The CDR3 covers 14 residues. The CDR3 nucleotides read TGTGCCAGCTCACCGAGGACAATGAACACTGAAGCTTTCTTT. This sequence encodes CASSPRTMNTEAFF.

This chain connects TRBV6-5 to TRBJ2-7; D is uncertain. Germline CDR1 reads MNHEY; CDR2 reads SVGAGI. Trimming removed 2 bases at V and 3 bases at J, with 11 bases between. The CDR3 runs 14 residues. CDR3 in amino acids: CASSYPEYNYEQYF. CDR3 in DNA: TGTGCCAGCAGTTACCCCGAGTACAACTACGAGCAGTACTTC.

V usage is TRBV28 and J usage is TRBJ1-2; no reliable D call. Trimming took off 4 bases at V and 1 base at J, with 10 bases between the two ends. The germline gives CDR1 MDHEN, CDR2 SYDVKM. The CDR3 consists of 14 residues. The CDR3 sequence is CASSYMPRNYGYTF. CDR3 bases: TGTGCCAGCAGTTATATGCCGCGTAACTATGGCTACACCTTC.

This clonotype was picked up many times. The CDR3 nucleotides read TGTGCCAGCAGGGCGGCCGGGACATGGTCCCAAGAGACCCAGTACTTC. Its translation is CASRAAGTWSQETQYF. The V call is TRBV6-2 or TRBV6-3, the J call TRBJ2-5; TRBD1 is a possible D gene (6 bases). V shed 6 bases and J shed 1 base, with 18 bases lying between them. Germline loops: CDR1 MNHEY, CDR2 SVGEGT. The CDR3 contains 16 residues.

The V call is TRBV6-5, the J call TRBJ2-7; TRBD2 matches 9 bases. V lost 2 bases, J lost 2 bases, and 4 bases stayed unmatched. Germline V lookup: CDR1 MNHEY, CDR2 SVGAGI. The CDR3 has 15 amino acids. The DNA of the CDR3 is TGTGCCAGCAGTTACGATACTAGCGGGCCCTACGAGCAGTACTTC. Translating gives CASSYDTSGPYEQYF.

At least ten counts were recorded for this clonotype. The chain uses TRBV27 and TRBJ1-5, with TRBD1 matching over 7 bases. This CDR3 contains 14 residues. Germline V gene lookup returns CDR1 MNHEY and CDR2 SMNVEV (reference sequence). J was trimmed by 9 bases and V by 3 bases; bases with no gene match: 8. The CDR3 region is CASSLDDRDGPQHF. The CDR3 nucleotides read TGTGCCAGCAGTTTGGACGACAGGGACGGGCCCCAGCATTTT.

This clonotype was observed a handful of times. V gene TRBV6-1 combines with J gene TRBJ2-7, with D perhaps TRBD1 or TRBD2 (5 bases each). V gave up 2 bases and J gave up 3 bases, with 14 bases separating them. Germline V gene data show CDR1 as MNHNS and CDR2 as SASEGT. This CDR3 has 15 amino acids. The CDR3 here is CASSESGTGYYEQYF. In nucleotides, the CDR3 is TGTGCCAGCAGTGAATCCGGGACGGGTTACTACGAGCAGTACTTC.

This clonotype was counted at least ten times. V gene TRBV7-2 combines with J gene TRBJ2-7, with D unresolved. The CDR3 sequence is 14 residues long. Germline-derived CDR1 and CDR2 are SGHTA and FQGNSA. V was cut by 4 bases and J by 7 bases, with 17 bases left in between. The CDR3 reads CASSSAVGSWEQYF. The CDR3 DNA reads as TGTGCCAGCAGCTCTGCAGTAGGGTCCTGGGAGCAGTACTTC. The complete variable domain, with remaining parts taken from reference TRBV7-2 and TRBJ2-7, reads GAGVSQSPSNKVTEKGKDVELRCDPISGHTALYWYRQSLGQGLEFLIYFQGNSAPDKSGLPSDRFSAERTGGSVSTLTIQRTQQEDSAVYLCASSSAVGSWEQYFGPGTRLTVT.

This clonotype was counted at least ten times. This chain connects TRBV6-5 to TRBJ2-7; D is unresolved. CDR3 length: 12 residues. With 4 bases removed from V and 7 bases from J, the gap between germline ends came to 11 bases. Per germline, CDR1 MNHEY and CDR2 SVGAGI. The CDR3 DNA follows: TGTGCCAGCAGTTCCACAGAGCAGGAGCAGTACTTC. It yields the protein CASSSTEQEQYF.

At least ten counts were recorded for this clonotype. The chain joins TRBV3-1 to TRBJ1-5; D is undetermined. CDR1 is LGHDT and CDR2 is YNNKEL in the germline V gene (reference sequence). V lost 0 bases, J lost 12 bases, and 12 bases lay in between. This CDR3 spans 13 amino acids. In DNA form, the CDR3 reads TGTGCCAGCAGCCAAGATGAGGAGGGCGACCAGCATTTT. This encodes CASSQDEEGDQHF. The full variable domain, rest sourced from reference TRBV3-1 and TRBJ1-5, is DTAVSQTPKYLVTQMGNDKSIKCEQNLGHDTMYWYKQDSKKFLKIMFSYNNKELIINETVPNRFSPKSPDKAHLNLHINSLELGDSAVYFCASSQDEEGDQHFGDGTRLSIL.

This clonotype was observed many times. The V call is TRBV27, the J call TRBJ1-2; D not certain. The CDR3 has 12 amino acids. The V gene lost 10 bases and the J gene lost 5 bases, with 14 bases spanning the gap. Per the germline V gene, CDR1 is MNHEY and CDR2 is SMNVEV (reference sequence). CDR3 in DNA: TGTGCCACTTGGTTAGCTCCTTATGGCTACACCTTC. Amino acid sequence: CATWLAPYGYTF.

Note on this clonotype: Given the absence of the conserved phenylalanine or tryptophan at the CDR3 end, a read error is likely. The chain combines TRBV6-4 with TRBJ1-5; possibly TRBD1 for D (5 bases). Germline assignment: CDR1 MRHNA and CDR2 SNTAGT. The CDR3 is 15 residues long. V gave up 3 bases and J gave up 6 bases, with 15 bases separating them. The CDR3 sequence is CASSERTGGGQPQHY. The CDR3 bases are TGTGCCAGCAGTGAGCGTACTGGGGGAGGTCAGCCCCAGCATTAT.

J is TRBJ2-7 and V is TRBV2; 14 nucleotides align to TRBD2. V was clipped by 6 bases and J by 12 bases; unmatched bases: 7. The CDR3 loop spans 13 amino acids. CDR1 and CDR2 (germline): SNHLY, FYNNEI. The CDR3 sequence: CASSTGLAGAPYF. The CDR3 DNA sequence: TGTGCCAGCAGCACGGGACTAGCGGGGGCGCCGTACTTC.

This clonotype has at least ten counts. J is TRBJ2-7 and V is TRBV11-2, with D maybe TRBD2 (5 bases). The V gene's germline CDR1 is SGHAT and CDR2 FQNNGV. Deletions cut 0 bases from V and 3 bases from J, with 12 bases between. This CDR3 is built from 15 residues. As DNA, the CDR3 is TGTGCCAGCAGCTTAGATTCACTAGTCGTCTACGAGCAGTACTTC. Translating gives CASSLDSLVVYEQYF.

This clonotype was seen many times. In nucleotides, the CDR3 is TGCAGTGCGCAAACAGGGGGCTCTGGTGGCTACACCTTC. Protein: CSAQTGGSGGYTF. This chain links TRBV20-1 with TRBJ1-2; 9 positions match TRBD1. The length of the CDR3 is 13 residues. Trimming removed 6 bases from V and 7 bases from J; junction bases left unmatched: 9. Germline CDR1 DFQATT, CDR2 SNEGSKA (reference sequence).

In its sample, this clonotype was seen a few times. This chain connects TRBV2 to TRBJ2-7; D call uncertain. The CDR3 has 12 amino acids. Trimming shortened V by 6 bases and J by 3 bases, and 9 bases separated the two germline ends. CDR1 and CDR2 from the germline V gene are SNHLY and FYNNEI. The CDR3 spells CASRADHYEQYF. CDR3 bases: TGTGCCAGCAGGGCAGACCACTACGAGCAGTACTTC.